Given below is one TCR beta chain in context. The target antigen is unknown. These data belong to a study of beta chain features in type 1 diabetes. Study as a whole: Age, gender and cell yields were similar between patients and healthy donors.

What was sequenced were expressed TCRB transcripts, since all of the isolated RNA had been reverse transcribed. TCRdb keeps only in-frame clones here, not all; method: immunoSEQ multiplex PCR. The sample contains hundreds of thousands of clones, 11% to 15% of which appear only once. Findings of the study overall: Fewer junction insertions and more nucleotide deletions appeared in type 1 diabetes patients.

The CDR3 is made up of 14 amino acids. V lost 10 bases and J lost 0, with 14 bases in between. The germline V gene encodes CDR1 SNHLY and CDR2 FYNNEI. The sequence derives from a young man in good health. Sequencing was done on a sample of central memory CD4+ T cells from blood. V gene TRBV2 combines with J gene TRBJ2-3; D is uncertain. The chain's CDR3 is CATELGLSTDTQYF. CDR3 nucleotides: TGTGCCACAGAACTCGGGCTTAGCACAGATACGCAGTATTTT.